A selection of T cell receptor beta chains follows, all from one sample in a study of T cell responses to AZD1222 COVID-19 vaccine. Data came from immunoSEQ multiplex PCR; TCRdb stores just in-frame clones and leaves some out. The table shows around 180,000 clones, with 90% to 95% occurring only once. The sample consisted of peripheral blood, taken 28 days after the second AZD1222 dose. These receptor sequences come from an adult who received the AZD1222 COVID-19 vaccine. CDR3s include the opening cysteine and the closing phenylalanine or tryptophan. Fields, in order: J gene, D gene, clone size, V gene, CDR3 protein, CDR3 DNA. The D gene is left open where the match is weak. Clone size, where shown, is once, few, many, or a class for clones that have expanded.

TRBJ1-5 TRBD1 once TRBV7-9 CASSQAGQGVQPQHF TGTGCCAGCAGCCAAGCTGGACAGGGGGTTCAGCCCCAGCATTTT
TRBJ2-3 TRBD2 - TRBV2 CASSDPGLAYTSTDTQYF TGTGCCAGCAGTGACCCCGGACTAGCGTATACTAGCACAGATACGCAGTATTTT
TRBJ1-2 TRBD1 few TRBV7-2 CASSFRTGGKYGYTF TGTGCCAGCAGCTTTAGGACAGGGGGCAAATATGGCTACACCTTC
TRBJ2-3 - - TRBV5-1 CASGAEGQGSTDTQYF TGCGCCAGCGGCGCGGAAGGGCAGGGAAGCACAGATACGCAGTATTTT
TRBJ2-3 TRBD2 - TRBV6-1 CASSEAGYLAGASASTDTQYF TGTGCCAGCAGTGAAGCGGGGTATCTAGCGGGGGCTTCCGCTAGCACAGATACGCAGTATTTT
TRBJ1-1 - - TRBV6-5 CASRGGPGTEAFF TGTGCCAGCAGGGGGGGCCCGGGGACTGAAGCTTTCTTT
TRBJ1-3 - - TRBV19 CASSTPGAADSGNTIYF TGTGCCAGTAGTACCCCGGGCGCCGCCGACTCTGGAAACACCATATATTTT
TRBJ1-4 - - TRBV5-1 CASSFTGSTNEKLFF TGCGCCAGCAGCTTTACAGGGTCAACTAATGAAAAACTGTTTTTT
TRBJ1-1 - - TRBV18 CASSPRVLDEAFF TGTGCCAGCTCACCCAGGGTGTTGGATGAAGCTTTCTTT
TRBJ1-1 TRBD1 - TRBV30 CAWSAGTGWAFF TGTGCCTGGAGTGCCGGGACAGGGTGGGCTTTCTTT
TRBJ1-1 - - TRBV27 CASSLLGKGSSEAFF TGTGCCAGCAGTTTATTAGGTAAGGGAAGCTCTGAAGCTTTCTTT
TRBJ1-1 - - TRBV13 CASKLAYGWNTEAFF TGTGCCAGCAAACTAGCTTACGGCTGGAACACTGAAGCTTTCTTT
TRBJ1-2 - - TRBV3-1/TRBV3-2 CAASNGVGGSYGYTF TGTGCCGCCTCGAACGGGGTCGGCGGTTCCTATGGCTACACCTTC